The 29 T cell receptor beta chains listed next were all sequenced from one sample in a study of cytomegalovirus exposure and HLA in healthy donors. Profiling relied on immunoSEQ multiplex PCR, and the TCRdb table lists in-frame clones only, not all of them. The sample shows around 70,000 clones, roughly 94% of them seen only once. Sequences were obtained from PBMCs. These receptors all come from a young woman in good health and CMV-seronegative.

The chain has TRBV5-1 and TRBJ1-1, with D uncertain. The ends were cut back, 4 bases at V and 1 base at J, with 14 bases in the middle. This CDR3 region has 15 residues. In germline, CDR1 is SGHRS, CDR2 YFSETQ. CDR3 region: CASSVLFRGNTEAFF. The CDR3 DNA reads TGCGCCAGCAGCGTACTCTTTAGAGGGAACACTGAAGCTTTCTTT.

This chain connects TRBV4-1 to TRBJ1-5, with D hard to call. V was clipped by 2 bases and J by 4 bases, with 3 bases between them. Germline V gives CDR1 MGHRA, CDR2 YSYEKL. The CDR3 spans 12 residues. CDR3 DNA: TGCGCCAGCAGCCAACCTAATCAGCCCCAGCATTTT. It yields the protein CASSQPNQPQHF.

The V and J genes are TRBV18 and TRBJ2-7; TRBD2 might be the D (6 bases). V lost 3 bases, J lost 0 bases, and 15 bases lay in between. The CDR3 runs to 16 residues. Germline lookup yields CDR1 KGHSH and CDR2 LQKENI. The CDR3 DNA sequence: TGTGCCAGCTCACCGAACAACGGGGGACGCTCCTACGAGCAGTACTTC. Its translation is CASSPNNGGRSYEQYF.

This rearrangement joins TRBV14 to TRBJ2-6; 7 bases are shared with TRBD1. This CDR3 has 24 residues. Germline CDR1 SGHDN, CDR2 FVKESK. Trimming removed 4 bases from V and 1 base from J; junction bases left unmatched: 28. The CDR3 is CASSRPTKQGQPGGPTSGANVLTF. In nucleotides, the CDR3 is TGTGCCAGCAGCCGCCCCACCAAACAAGGTCAACCAGGGGGACCTACGTCTGGGGCCAACGTCCTGACTTTC. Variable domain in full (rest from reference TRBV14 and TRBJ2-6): EAGVTQFPSHSVIEKGQTVTLRCDPISGHDNLYWYRRVMGKEIKFLLHFVKESKQDESGMPNNRFLAERTGGTYSTLKVQPAELEDSGVYFCASSRPTKQGQPGGPTSGANVLTFGAGSRLTVL.

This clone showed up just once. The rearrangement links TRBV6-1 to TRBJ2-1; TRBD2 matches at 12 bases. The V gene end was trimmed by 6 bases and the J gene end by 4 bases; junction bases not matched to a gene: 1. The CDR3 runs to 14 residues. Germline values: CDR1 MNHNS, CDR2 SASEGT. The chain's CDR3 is CASRGLAGYNEQFF. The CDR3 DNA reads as TGTGCCAGCAGGGGACTAGCGGGTTACAATGAGCAGTTCTTC.

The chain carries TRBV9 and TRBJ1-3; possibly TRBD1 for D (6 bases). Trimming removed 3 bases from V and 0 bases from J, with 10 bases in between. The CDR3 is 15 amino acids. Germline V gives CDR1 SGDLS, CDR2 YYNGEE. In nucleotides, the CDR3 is TGTGCCAGCAGCGCCCCGACAGGCTCTGGAAACACCATATATTTT. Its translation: CASSAPTGSGNTIYF. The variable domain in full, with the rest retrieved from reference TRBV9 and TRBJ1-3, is DSGVTQTPKHLITATGQRVTLRCSPRSGDLSVYWYQQSLDQGLQFLIQYYNGEERAKGNILERFSAQQFPDLHSELNLSSLELGDSALYFCASSAPTGSGNTIYFGEGSWLTVV.

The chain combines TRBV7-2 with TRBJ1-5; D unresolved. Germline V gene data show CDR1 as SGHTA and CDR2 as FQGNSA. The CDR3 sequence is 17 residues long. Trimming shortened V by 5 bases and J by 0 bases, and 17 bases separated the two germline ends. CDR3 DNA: TGTGCCAGCAGCCTTAGCCTATCGCCTTATAGCAATCAGCCCCAGCATTTT. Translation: CASSLSLSPYSNQPQHF. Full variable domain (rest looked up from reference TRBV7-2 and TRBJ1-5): GAGVSQSPSNKVTEKGKDVELRCDPISGHTALYWYRQSLGQGLEFLIYFQGNSAPDKSGLPSDRFSAERTGGSVSTLTIQRTQQEDSAVYLCASSLSLSPYSNQPQHFGDGTRLSIL.

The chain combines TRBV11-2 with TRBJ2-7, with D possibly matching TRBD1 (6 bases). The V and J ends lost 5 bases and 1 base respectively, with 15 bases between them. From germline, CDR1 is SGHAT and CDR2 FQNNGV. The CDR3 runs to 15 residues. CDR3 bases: TGTGCCAGCAGCACAAGACCGACAGGTTCCTACGAGCAGTACTTC. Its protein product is CASSTRPTGSYEQYF.

CDR3 loop: CASSPGQDQGYTF. CDR3 coding DNA: TGTGCCAGCTCACCGGGACAGGACCAGGGCTACACCTTC. The J gene is TRBJ1-2, the V gene TRBV18; 8 bases fit TRBD1. With 3 bases clipped from V and 8 bases from J, the junction kept 5 bases outside the gene matches. CDR3 length: 13 residues. Germline CDR1 KGHSH, CDR2 LQKENI.

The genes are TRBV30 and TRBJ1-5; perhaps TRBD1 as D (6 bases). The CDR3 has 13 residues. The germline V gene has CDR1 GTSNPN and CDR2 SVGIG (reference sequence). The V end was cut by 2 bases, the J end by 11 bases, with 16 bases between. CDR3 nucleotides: TGTGCCTGGAGTCGGGCAGGGGTCTTGGCCCAGCATTTT. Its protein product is CAWSRAGVLAQHF. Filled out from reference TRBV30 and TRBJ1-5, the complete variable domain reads SQTIHQWPATLVQPVGSPLSLECTVEGTSNPNLYWYRQAAGRGLQLLFYSVGIGQISSEVPQNLSASRPQDRQFILSSKKLLLSDSGFYLCAWSRAGVLAQHFGDGTRLSIL.

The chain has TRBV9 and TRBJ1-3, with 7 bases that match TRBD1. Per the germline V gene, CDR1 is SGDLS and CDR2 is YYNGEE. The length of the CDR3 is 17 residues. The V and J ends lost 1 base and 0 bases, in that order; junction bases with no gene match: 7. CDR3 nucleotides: TGTGCCAGCAGCGTAACCCCGACAGGGAGCTCTGGAAACACCATATATTTT. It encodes CASSVTPTGSSGNTIYF. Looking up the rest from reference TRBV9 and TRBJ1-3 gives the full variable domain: DSGVTQTPKHLITATGQRVTLRCSPRSGDLSVYWYQQSLDQGLQFLIQYYNGEERAKGNILERFSAQQFPDLHSELNLSSLELGDSALYFCASSVTPTGSSGNTIYFGEGSWLTVV.

In DNA form, the CDR3 reads TGTGCCAGCAGCCTGACTAGCGGGATCACAGATACGCAGTATTTT. It specifies CASSLTSGITDTQYF. The chain is built from TRBV9 and TRBJ2-3, with TRBD2 matching 11 bases. The CDR3 contains 15 residues. Germline V gene lookup returns CDR1 SGDLS and CDR2 YYNGEE. J gave up 2 bases and V 4 bases, and 3 bases lay outside the gene matches.

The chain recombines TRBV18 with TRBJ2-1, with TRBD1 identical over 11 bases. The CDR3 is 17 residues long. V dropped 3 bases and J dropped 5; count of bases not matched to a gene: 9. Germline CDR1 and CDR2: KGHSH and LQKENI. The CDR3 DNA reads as TGTGCCAGCTCACCGCTCGAAGGACAGGGGGCTAACAATGAGCAGTTCTTC. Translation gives CASSPLEGQGANNEQFF.

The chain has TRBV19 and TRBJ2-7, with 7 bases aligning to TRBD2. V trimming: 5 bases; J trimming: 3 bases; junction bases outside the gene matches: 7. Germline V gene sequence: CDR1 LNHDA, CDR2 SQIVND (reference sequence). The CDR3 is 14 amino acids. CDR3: CASSSSGDYYEQYF. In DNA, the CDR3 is TGTGCCAGTAGTTCGAGCGGGGATTACTACGAGCAGTACTTC.

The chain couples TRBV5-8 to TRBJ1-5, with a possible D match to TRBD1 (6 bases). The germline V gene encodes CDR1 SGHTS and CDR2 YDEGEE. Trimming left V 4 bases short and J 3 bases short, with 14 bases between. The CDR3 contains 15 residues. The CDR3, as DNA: TGTGCCAGCAGCATGGGGGACATGAACAATCAGCCCCAGCATTTT. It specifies CASSMGDMNNQPQHF.

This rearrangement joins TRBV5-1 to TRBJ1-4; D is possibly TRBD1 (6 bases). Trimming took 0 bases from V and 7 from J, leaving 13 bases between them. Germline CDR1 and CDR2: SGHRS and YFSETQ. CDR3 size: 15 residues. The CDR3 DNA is TGCGCCAGCAGCTTGGTGGCAGGGGACGGTGAAAAACTGTTTTTT. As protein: CASSLVAGDGEKLFF. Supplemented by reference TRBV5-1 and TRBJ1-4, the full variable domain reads KAGVTQTPRYLIKTRGQQVTLSCSPISGHRSVSWYQQTPGQGLQFLFEYFSETQRNKGNFPGRFSGRQFSNSRSEMNVSTLELGDSALYLCASSLVAGDGEKLFFGSGTQLSVL.

CDR3 in amino acids: CASWKQGTDTQYF. CDR3 in DNA: TGTGCCAGCTGGAAGCAGGGCACAGATACGCAGTATTTT. This rearrangement joins TRBV2 to TRBJ2-3, with unresolved D. Trimming pared 8 bases from V and 1 base from J, leaving 10 bases between. The CDR3 covers 13 residues. The germline V gene encodes CDR1 SNHLY and CDR2 FYNNEI.

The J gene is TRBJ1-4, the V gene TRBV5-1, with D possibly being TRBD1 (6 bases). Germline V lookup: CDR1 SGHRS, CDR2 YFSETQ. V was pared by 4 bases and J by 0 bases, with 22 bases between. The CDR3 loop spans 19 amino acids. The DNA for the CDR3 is TGCGCCAGCAGCCCGACCCACAGGGTACGGTGGCCAACTAATGAAAAACTGTTTTTT. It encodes CASSPTHRVRWPTNEKLFF. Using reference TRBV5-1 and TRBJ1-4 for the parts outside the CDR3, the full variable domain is KAGVTQTPRYLIKTRGQQVTLSCSPISGHRSVSWYQQTPGQGLQFLFEYFSETQRNKGNFPGRFSGRQFSNSRSEMNVSTLELGDSALYLCASSPTHRVRWPTNEKLFFGSGTQLSVL.

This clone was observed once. The CDR3: CAWAMDRQETQYF. CDR3 coding DNA: TGTGCCTGGGCTATGGACAGACAAGAGACCCAGTACTTC. The chain uses TRBV30 and TRBJ2-5; TRBD1 might be the D (6 bases). Germline V gene lookup returns CDR1 GTSNPN and CDR2 SVGIG (reference sequence). The CDR3 has 13 residues. Trimming stripped 5 bases from V and 2 bases from J, with 12 bases between.

The CDR3 is CASNEGHLNTEAFF. In nucleotides, the CDR3 is TGTGCCAGCAACGAGGGACACCTGAACACTGAAGCTTTCTTT. The chain uses TRBV6-6 and TRBJ1-1; a possible D gene is TRBD1 (6 bases). This CDR3 spans 14 amino acids. Per the germline V gene, CDR1 is MNHNY and CDR2 is SVGAGI (reference sequence). Trimming stripped 7 bases from V and 0 bases from J, with 12 bases between.

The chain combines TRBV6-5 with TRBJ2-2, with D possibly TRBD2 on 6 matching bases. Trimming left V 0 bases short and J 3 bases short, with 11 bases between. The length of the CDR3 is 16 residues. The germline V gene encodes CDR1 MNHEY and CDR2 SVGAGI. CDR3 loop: CASSYSIWGDTGELFF. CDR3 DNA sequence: TGTGCCAGCAGTTACTCGATTTGGGGGGACACCGGGGAGCTGTTTTTT.

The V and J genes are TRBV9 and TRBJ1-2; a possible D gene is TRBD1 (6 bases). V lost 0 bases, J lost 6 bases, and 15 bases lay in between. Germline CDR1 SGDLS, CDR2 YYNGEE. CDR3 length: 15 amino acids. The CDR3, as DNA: TGTGCCAGCAGCGTAGGAGGCAACAGGGTAAATGGCTACACCTTC. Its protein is CASSVGGNRVNGYTF.

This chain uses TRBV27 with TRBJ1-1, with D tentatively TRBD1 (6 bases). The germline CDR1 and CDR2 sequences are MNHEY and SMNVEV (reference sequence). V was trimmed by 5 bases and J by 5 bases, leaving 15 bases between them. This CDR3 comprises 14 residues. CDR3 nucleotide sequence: TGTGCCAGCAGTCGAACAGGGTTGGGGACTGAAGCTTTCTTT. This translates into CASSRTGLGTEAFF.

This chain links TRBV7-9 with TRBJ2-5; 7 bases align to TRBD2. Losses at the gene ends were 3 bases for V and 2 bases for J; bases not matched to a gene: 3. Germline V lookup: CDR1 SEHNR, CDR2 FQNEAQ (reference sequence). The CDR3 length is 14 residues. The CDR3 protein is CASSFSAGQETQYF. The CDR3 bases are TGTGCCAGCAGCTTCTCAGCGGGGCAAGAGACCCAGTACTTC.

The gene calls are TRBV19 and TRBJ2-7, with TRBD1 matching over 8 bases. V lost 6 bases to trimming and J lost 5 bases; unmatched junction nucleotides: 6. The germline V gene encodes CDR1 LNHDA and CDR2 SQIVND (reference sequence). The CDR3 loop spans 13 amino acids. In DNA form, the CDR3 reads TGTGCCAGTAGGGACAGGGATCTCAACGAGCAGTACTTC. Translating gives CASRDRDLNEQYF.

CDR3 sequence (DNA): TGTGCCAGCTCACCATCTGGTCGGGAGACCCAGTACTTC. The encoded protein is CASSPSGRETQYF. The chain employs TRBV18 and TRBJ2-5; no definite D call. Germline CDR1 reads KGHSH; CDR2 reads LQKENI. V gave up 2 bases and J gave up 5 bases, with 9 bases separating them. The length of the CDR3 is 13 residues.

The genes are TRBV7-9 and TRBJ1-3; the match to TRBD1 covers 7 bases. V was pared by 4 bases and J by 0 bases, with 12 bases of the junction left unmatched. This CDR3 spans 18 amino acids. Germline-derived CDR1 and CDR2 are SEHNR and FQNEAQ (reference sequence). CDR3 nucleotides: TGTGCCAGCAGCTCTTACAGGGGCCCACCCGTCTCTGGAAACACCATATATTTT. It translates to CASSSYRGPPVSGNTIYF.

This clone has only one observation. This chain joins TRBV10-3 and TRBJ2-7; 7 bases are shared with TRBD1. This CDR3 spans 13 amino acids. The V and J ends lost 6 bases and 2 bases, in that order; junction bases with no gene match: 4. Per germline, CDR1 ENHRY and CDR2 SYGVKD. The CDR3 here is CAISPQGPYEQYF. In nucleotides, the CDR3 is TGTGCCATCAGCCCACAGGGGCCCTACGAGCAGTACTTC.

The CDR3 bases are TGTGCCAGCAGCTTAGCCGGGTCTAGCGAGTTTGGTTACGAGCAGTACTTC. This gives the protein CASSLAGSSEFGYEQYF. The chain uses TRBV7-2 and TRBJ2-7, with a possible D match to TRBD2 (6 bases). With 0 bases removed from V and 4 bases from J, the gap between germline ends came to 19 bases. CDR3 length equals 17 residues. Germline V gene sequence: CDR1 SGHTA, CDR2 FQGNSA.